The clone carrying this T cell receptor (beta chain) was counted only a few times. The antigen is undetermined. This sample is part of a study of cytotoxic CD8 clonotypes in ibrutinib-treated CLL. Study as a whole: Response was recorded as partial in about 24 patients and complete in 2; at median about 64 months, approximately 14 remained remitted and about twelve had progressed.

Overall study results and limits: Clonality at baseline surpassed age-matched healthy donors and tracked circulating CD8+ T-cell counts.

Profiled with immunoSEQ multiplex PCR; TCRdb holds only in-frame clones, not every one. The sample holds some 350,000 clones, about 61% seen once. CDR1 MGHRA and CDR2 YSYEKL come from the germline V gene. The CDR3 is 15 amino acids. Trimming pared 2 bases from V and 4 bases from J, leaving 15 bases between. PBMCs were cryopreserved, and roughly 1.9 micrograms of genomic DNA from them went into TCR beta libraries. J is TRBJ2-7 and V is TRBV4-1; possibly TRBD1 for D (5 bases). The starting material was PBMCs, obtained after 36 months of ibrutinib treatment. The source of this sequence is a human donor with chronic lymphocytic leukemia. For the CDR3, the DNA is TGCGCCAGCAGCCAACTATCGGTAGGGGATTACGAGCAGTACTTC. Protein: CASSQLSVGDYEQYF.